This record looks at one T cell receptor beta chain sequence and its context. As yet, its antigen is unknown. Distinct nucleotide sequences in the sample also encode this CDR3. Terminally differentiated effector memory CD45RA+ cells were left out of the naive CD8 fraction, which was CD45RO-negative and positively selected for CCR7. These data originate in a study of shared clonotypes between healthy human individuals. About the study: Those who served as donors were a couple of women and a few men between the ages of 18 and 49. Plates per donor: three CD4 naive, three CD4 memory, two CD8 naive, one CD8 memory. Whole-study results and caveats: Non-shared clonotypes were found to have lower generation probabilities than the clonotypes that were shared by all four of the sorted-subset donors. Naive subsets tended to show greater estimated richness than memory subsets.

Method: immunoSEQ multiplex PCR; TCRdb's copy keeps in-frame clones and lacks some. The data show roughly 2,000,000 clones, with approximately 94% seen just once and around 1.2% held by the top ten. Trimming took off 0 bases at V and 2 bases at J, with 9 bases between the two ends. The V gene's germline CDR1 is SGHDT and CDR2 YYEEEE. This CDR3 is 14 amino acids long. What was sequenced was naive CD8+ T cells sorted from blood. The chain employs TRBV5-6 and TRBJ2-7; TRBD2 might be the D (6 bases). The clonotype originates from a man between 18 and 35 years old in good health. In DNA, the CDR3 is TGTGCCAGCAGCTTGGGGGACTTAACCTACGAGCAGTACTTC. Its translation is CASSLGDLTYEQYF.